A single sample is the source of the 26 T cell receptor beta chains below, sequenced in a study of T-cell reconstitution after alpha-beta-depleted transplantation in children (dated by TCRdb to 2016 to 2017). To prepare the library, PCR was applied. Data came from an Illumina HiSeq 2500. TCR libraries were prepared with molecular barcoding, using unique molecular identifiers to normalize TCRbeta repertoire quantification. TCRdb handled the public reads itself, with Q25 trimming in fastp and clone calling in MiXCR, and kept productive beta chains. Each record represents a unique CDR3 protein, reported with the most common genes and DNA among its rows. The sample includes some 550,000 distinct CDR3 sequences, with around 17% observed a single time. The ten largest make up about 3.1% of the sample. The source material was PBMCs from the stem cell graft donor, sampled from the stem cell graft. Receptors originate from a human donor who donated a stem cell graft to a child with acute lymphoblastic leukemia.

The sample holds a few counts of this clonotype. The chain joins TRBV30 to TRBJ1-1; TRBD1 agrees at 8 bases. The length of the CDR3 is 15 residues. The ends lost 4 bases at V and 0 bases at J; junction bases unmatched: 7. CDR1 and CDR2 (germline): GTSNPN, SVGIG (reference sequence). CDR3 in amino acids: CAWTQGAILNTEAFF. The CDR3 region has the DNA TGTGCCTGGACCCAGGGGGCGATTTTGAACACTGAAGCTTTCTTT.

The rearrangement joins TRBV12-3 or TRBV12-4 to TRBJ1-5; D might be TRBD1 (5 bases). Deletions cut 7 bases from V and 0 bases from J, with 28 bases between. The CDR3 runs 20 residues. The CDR3 region is CASTLLLGWGRDYSNQPQHF. CDR3 DNA sequence: TGTGCCAGCACCTTACTCTTGGGGTGGGGACGGGATTATAGCAATCAGCCCCAGCATTTT.

The chain is built from TRBV5-1 and TRBJ2-1, with 8 bases matching TRBD2. The CDR3 totals 15 residues. Trimming took 4 bases from V and 2 from J; bases not matched to a gene: 5. CDR1 and CDR2 (germline): SGHRS, YFSETQ. The CDR3 DNA reads as TGCGCCAGCAGCCCCAAGCGGGAGACCTACAATGAGCAGTTCTTC. Its translation: CASSPKRETYNEQFF.

This clonotype occurred a few times. The J gene is TRBJ1-5, the V gene TRBV5-1; D is unresolved. Trimming stripped 5 bases from V and 3 bases from J, with 9 bases between. Germline V gene sequence: CDR1 SGHRS, CDR2 YFSETQ. CDR3 length: 13 residues. CDR3 residues: CASRLGFNQPQHF. CDR3 nucleotide sequence: TGCGCCAGCAGACTGGGGTTCAATCAGCCCCAGCATTTT. The full variable domain, with the rest looked up from reference TRBV5-1 and TRBJ1-5, is KAGVTQTPRYLIKTRGQQVTLSCSPISGHRSVSWYQQTPGQGLQFLFEYFSETQRNKGNFPGRFSGRQFSNSRSEMNVSTLELGDSALYLCASRLGFNQPQHFGDGTRLSIL.

Only a few counts were recorded for this clonotype. This rearrangement joins TRBV29-1 to TRBJ1-4; 7 bases line up with TRBD1. The CDR3 sequence is 12 residues long. The V gene end was trimmed by 1 base and the J gene end by 8 bases; junction bases not matched to a gene: 1. CDR1 and CDR2 from the germline V gene are SQVTM and ANQGSEA. The CDR3 loop reads CSVEGQGEKLFF. CDR3 bases: TGCAGCGTTGAAGGACAGGGCGAAAAACTGTTTTTT.

This clonotype was picked up a small number of times. This chain joins TRBV5-5 and TRBJ1-2; 8 nucleotides match TRBD1. The CDR3 has 13 amino acids. CDR1 is SGHKS, CDR2 YYEKEE, per germline (reference sequence). J was trimmed by 8 bases and V by 2 bases; bases with no gene match: 5. CDR3 residues: CASSFLQGEGYTF. CDR3 coding DNA: TGTGCCAGCAGCTTCCTACAGGGGGAGGGCTACACCTTC.

In its sample, this clonotype was seen a few times. The chain recombines TRBV12-3 or TRBV12-4 with TRBJ2-1, with TRBD1 matching over 7 bases. The CDR3 contains 13 residues. Trimming cost V 3 bases and J 8 bases; bases outside gene matches: 4. The CDR3 region is CASSFIGGDEQFF. CDR3 in DNA: TGTGCCAGCAGTTTTATAGGGGGCGATGAGCAGTTCTTC.

The chain employs TRBV9 and TRBJ2-7, with 9 bases matching TRBD2. This CDR3 has 14 residues. V shed 3 bases, J shed 3 bases, and the junction held 4 bases outside the gene matches. Germline V CDR1 and CDR2: SGDLS, YYNGEE. The CDR3 DNA reads as TGTGCCAGCAGCGAGACTAGCGGTGACTACGAGCAGTACTTC. It specifies CASSETSGDYEQYF.

In its sample, this clonotype was seen many times. The chain couples TRBV20-1 to TRBJ2-1; 10 bases align to TRBD2. Germline assignment: CDR1 DFQATT and CDR2 SNEGSKA (reference sequence). J was trimmed by 10 bases and V by 3 bases; bases with no gene match: 12. This CDR3 has 15 amino acids. As DNA, the CDR3 is TGCAGTGCTAGTCCCAGCGGGAGGGTGAGCGGAGAGCAGTTCTTC. The encoded protein is CSASPSGRVSGEQFF.

V is TRBV29-1 and J is TRBJ1-1, with D maybe TRBD1 (6 bases). Germline V lookup: CDR1 SQVTM, CDR2 ANQGSEA. V dropped 7 bases and J dropped 1 base, with 13 bases sitting between them. This CDR3 comprises 13 residues. The chain's CDR3 is CSGGAKTNTEAFF. CDR3 DNA sequence: TGCAGCGGGGGGGCGAAGACGAACACTGAAGCTTTCTTT.

In this sample, this clonotype turned up a few times. The V call is TRBV10-3, the J call TRBJ2-3; the D is unclear. The germline V gene has CDR1 ENHRY and CDR2 SYGVKD. This CDR3 contains 11 residues. V lost 9 bases and J 4 bases, leaving 8 bases between the germline ends. The CDR3 loop reads CAIGFSDTQYF. The CDR3 nucleotides are TGTGCCATAGGGTTTTCAGATACGCAGTATTTT.

The table lists this clonotype with a few counts. The chain is built from TRBV7-3 and TRBJ2-1, with 9 bases identical to TRBD2. This CDR3 is 13 amino acids long. The germline gives CDR1 SGHTA, CDR2 FQGTGA. V trimming: 0 bases; J trimming: 16 bases; junction bases outside the gene matches: 7. The CDR3 DNA reads as TGTGCCAGCAGCTTAACGGGCCAGCGGGAGGAATTCTTC. Residues: CASSLTGQREEFF.

This clonotype was counted a few times. The chain uses TRBV24-1 and TRBJ2-5, with a tentative D call TRBD1 (6 bases). The CDR3 totals 15 residues. The ends were cut back, 3 bases at V and 1 base at J, with 11 bases in the middle. Germline CDR1 reads KGHDR; CDR2 reads SFDVKD. In nucleotides, the CDR3 is TGTGCCACCAGTGATCCAGGGGAAGTCCAAGAGACCCAGTACTTC. Its protein is CATSDPGEVQETQYF.

This clonotype was recorded once. The rearrangement uses TRBV19 and TRBJ2-2; no reliable D call. Germline loops: CDR1 LNHDA, CDR2 SQIVND (reference sequence). V was shortened by 4 bases and J by 0 bases, with 6 bases between the two germline ends. CDR3 size: 14 residues. CDR3 DNA sequence: TGTGCCAGTAGTACCTACTCGAACACCGGGGAGCTGTTTTTT. Its protein product is CASSTYSNTGELFF.

The gene calls are TRBV29-1 and TRBJ2-5; maybe TRBD1 (6 bases). The CDR3 contains 11 residues. The germline CDR1 and CDR2 sequences are SQVTM and ANQGSEA. With 7 bases removed from V and 2 bases from J, the gap between germline ends came to 8 bases. CDR3 bases: TGCAGCGGAGGGGGTCAAGAGACCCAGTACTTC. Amino acid sequence: CSGGGQETQYF.

This clonotype occurred many times. For the CDR3, the DNA is TGCAGTGCTAGAGGGGGAAGAGTCGCTGAAGCTTTCTTT. It yields the protein CSARGGRVAEAFF. V is TRBV20-1 and J is TRBJ1-1; no clear D. Germline values: CDR1 DFQATT, CDR2 SNEGSKA (reference sequence). Trimming cost V 1 base and J 6 bases, with 12 bases left between them. The CDR3 runs to 13 residues.

This clonotype came up a few times. This chain connects TRBV29-1 to TRBJ2-7, with D possibly matching TRBD2 (6 bases). The CDR3 extends over 13 amino acids. Germline CDR1 is SQVTM and CDR2 is ANQGSEA. Trimming removed 4 bases at V and 4 bases at J, with 14 bases between. The CDR3 here is CSVVSGSRYEQYF. Written as DNA, the CDR3 is TGCAGCGTTGTATCCGGGAGTAGGTACGAGCAGTACTTC.

The CDR3 spells CASSVAGQGYTEAFF. DNA of the CDR3: TGTGCCAGCAGCGTGGCGGGACAGGGGTACACTGAAGCTTTCTTT. The chain uses TRBV9 and TRBJ1-1; 10 bases match TRBD1. Per the germline V gene, CDR1 is SGDLS and CDR2 is YYNGEE. The CDR3 has 15 residues. Trimming removed 2 bases from V and 3 bases from J; junction bases left unmatched: 4.

This clonotype was counted only a few times. CDR3 residues: CASSYRGETQYF. CDR3 nucleotides: TGTGCCAGCAGTTACCGAGGGGAGACCCAGTACTTC. The V call is TRBV6-6, the J call TRBJ2-5; tentatively, D is TRBD2 (5 bases). Trimming shortened V by 2 bases and J by 5 bases, and 6 bases separated the two germline ends. This CDR3 is 12 amino acids long. CDR1 and CDR2 (germline): MNHNY, SVGAGI (reference sequence).

CDR3 in amino acids: CAISELSRQWEQYF. CDR3 in DNA: TGTGCCATCAGTGAGTTGAGTCGCCAGTGGGAGCAGTACTTC. The V gene is TRBV10-3, the J gene TRBJ2-7; D is uncertain. V lost 1 base and J 7 bases, leaving 14 bases between the germline ends. The CDR3 runs to 14 residues. In germline, CDR1 is ENHRY, CDR2 SYGVKD.

This rearrangement joins TRBV9 to TRBJ2-1; the match to TRBD2 covers 8 bases. Germline values: CDR1 SGDLS, CDR2 YYNGEE. J was trimmed by 4 bases and V by 0 bases; bases with no gene match: 18. This CDR3 region has 20 residues. CDR3 loop: CASSVVGHISTSGVYNEQFF. The CDR3 DNA is TGTGCCAGCAGCGTAGTGGGCCATATCTCAACTAGCGGAGTTTACAATGAGCAGTTCTTC.

This clonotype was found many times. This chain uses TRBV12-3 or TRBV12-4 with TRBJ2-7; perhaps TRBD2 as D (6 bases). The CDR3 spans 13 residues. V lost 5 bases, J lost 2 bases, and 10 bases lay in between. CDR3 sequence: CASSLSGAYEQYF. CDR3 sequence (DNA): TGTGCCAGCAGTCTCTCGGGAGCCTACGAGCAGTACTTC.

The rearrangement joins TRBV12-3 or TRBV12-4 to TRBJ2-5, with 9 bases lining up with TRBD1. This CDR3 is built from 16 residues. Trimming took 8 bases from V and 4 from J; bases not matched to a gene: 14. The CDR3 nucleotides are TGTGCCAGCGGATCCTCGTTGACAGGGGGATCAGAGACCCAGTACTTC. Its translation is CASGSSLTGGSETQYF.

The V and J genes are TRBV12-3 or TRBV12-4 and TRBJ1-1; tentatively, D is TRBD1 (5 bases). The V end lost 5 bases, the J end lost 11 bases, and 15 bases lay between the germline ends. The CDR3 consists of 12 residues. CDR3 in amino acids: CASSRTTLLAFF. The CDR3 region has the DNA TGTGCCAGCAGTCGGACAACGTTGCTGGCTTTCTTT.

In this sample, this clonotype turned up a few times. The chain employs TRBV7-9 and TRBJ2-6; D unresolved. This CDR3 region has 15 residues. V gave up 3 bases and J gave up 1 base, with 7 bases separating them. Germline V lookup: CDR1 SEHNR, CDR2 FQNEAQ (reference sequence). The CDR3: CASSFPLSGANVLTF. Written as DNA, the CDR3 is TGTGCCAGCAGCTTTCCATTATCTGGGGCCAACGTCCTGACTTTC.

In the case of this clonotype: An end of the junction does not agree with germline; a read error may underlie this. This sequence joins TRBV12-3 or TRBV12-4 and TRBJ1-1; no firm D call. The length of the CDR3 is 11 residues. CDR3 DNA: TGTGCCAGCAGTGACGGGAGGTCAGCTTCCTTT. Protein sequence: CASSDGRSASF.